The T cell receptor (beta chain) under discussion was sequenced for a study of blood T cell repertoires in COVID-19 (TCRdb year 2020). Some background on the complete study: The collaborator samples originated in the United States, Italy and Spain and spanned the acute and convalescent phases of COVID-19. Subjects who had been exposed to COVID-19, were actively infected with it, or had recovered from it provided the deeply sampled blood TCRbeta repertoires that made up the dataset. The material from the prospective study consisted of cDNA or gDNA derived from T cells, B-cell-depleted T cells, or PBMCs. HLA class I and class II types, where available, came from metadata supplied by the sample provider rather than from assay-based typing. Samples came from the ongoing ImmuneRACE study (first 160 participants) plus 1,254 subjects from 6 global collaborators. The repertoires were made available in a free public database intended to serve as a resource for research on the immune response to SARS-CoV-2. The sample metadata nearly always contained a de-identified subject ID, COVID-19 status, age in years and sex.

Participants in the prospective study were aged roughly 18 to 100 years, lived in approximately 26 United States geographic areas, and enrolled through a virtual design. In the prospective study, participants were assigned to cohorts based on the clinical history participants reported in a screening survey and a study questionnaire. Recovered participants in ImmuneRACE Cohort 3 were defined by two consecutive negative NP/OP PCR tests, clearance by a healthcare professional, or resolution of symptoms. Mobile phlebotomists in the prospective study collected whole blood, serum and a nasopharyngeal or oropharyngeal swab from every participant. Prospective study participants could optionally give additional blood draws and questionnaires over an approximately two-month period. Before DNA extraction, prospective study blood samples were shipped either frozen or at room temperature. What the authors observed across the whole study: How much clinical and demographic metadata was included differed by source and by participant, and the metadata was provided uncurated.

Notes on this clone: The target of this receptor is not known. Base qualities are not provided; no much larger clone lies one nucleotide away.

The CDR3 goes from the cysteine to the phenylalanine over 13 residues. Only the CDR3 DNA is retained, 39 bases long and in frame from the first base. Based on the germline V gene (reference sequence), the CDR1 and CDR2 sequences are SEHNR and FQNEAQ. The trim is 5 bases for V and 0 bases for J, with a gap of 8 bases between the germline ends. The immunoSEQ Assay, a bias-controlled multiplex PCR, was used to amplify TCRbeta CDR3 regions from genomic DNA. Processing in the source paper ran as follows. The number of nucleated cells in each sample was estimated from the amplification of reference gene primers within the assay. To quantify the absolute abundance of each unique TCRbeta CDR3 rearrangement, sequence reads were collapsed and filtered. For each sample, productive Simpson clonality was calculated as the square root of Simpson's diversity index over productive rearrangements. Entries here come from immuneACCESS through TCRdb and include only in-frame sequences with V and J called. Some clones fail to appear in such tables; in the studies checked, an unresolved V gene covers under half of the shortfall, and the cause of the remainder is unknown. V, J and clone size were drawn from that table, and D and trimming were deduced from the DNA. The sample yields some 330,000 clones; approximately 84% were counted once. The ten largest clones take up around 4% of the sample.

Sequenced sample: PBMCs or T cells enriched from blood (not recorded which). The sequence derives from a man younger than 40 who had recovered from COVID-19. The V and J genes are TRBV7-9 and TRBJ2-7, with no confidently assigned D gene. The DNA sequence follows: TGTGCCAGCAGCCAGAGGAGCTCCTACGAGCAGTACTTC. It encodes CASSQRSSYEQYF.